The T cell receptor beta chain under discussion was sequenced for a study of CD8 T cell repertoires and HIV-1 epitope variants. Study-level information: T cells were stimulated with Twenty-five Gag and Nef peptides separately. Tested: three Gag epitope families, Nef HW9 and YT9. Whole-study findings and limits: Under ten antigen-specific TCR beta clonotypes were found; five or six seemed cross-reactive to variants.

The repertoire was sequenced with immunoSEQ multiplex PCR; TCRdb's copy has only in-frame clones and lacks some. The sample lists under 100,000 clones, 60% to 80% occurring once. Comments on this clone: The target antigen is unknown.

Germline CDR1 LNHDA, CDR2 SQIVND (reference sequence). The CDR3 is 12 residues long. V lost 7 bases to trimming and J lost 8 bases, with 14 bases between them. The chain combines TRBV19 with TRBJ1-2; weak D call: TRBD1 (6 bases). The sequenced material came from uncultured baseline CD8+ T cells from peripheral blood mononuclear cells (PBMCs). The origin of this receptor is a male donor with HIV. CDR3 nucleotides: TGTGCCAGTAACACAGGGTTTAGAGGCTACACCTTC. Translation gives CASNTGFRGYTF.